The 6 T cell receptor beta chains reported below all come from one sample, sequenced in a study of CD8+ T cells in alopecia areata. Extracted from the samples, RNA was reverse transcribed into cDNA to serve as the sequencing template. Clones were sequenced by immunoSEQ multiplex PCR, and TCRdb holds only the in-frame ones, with some missing. This sample has more than 130,000 clones, with roughly 80% found just once. Treatment: oral pan-JAK inhibitor, 5-10 mg twice daily. The sequencing here drew on CD8+ T cells sorted from blood, taken at week 4, from a patient treated with tofacitinib. The receptors here all came from a human donor with alopecia areata.

The DNA for the CDR3 is TGTGCCAGCAGCTTAGCGGAGTACCACACTGAAGCTTTCTTT. Translated, it gives CASSLAEYHTEAFF. The chain recombines TRBV7-4 with TRBJ1-1; D not resolved. Trimming took off 0 bases at V and 3 bases at J, with 8 bases between the two ends. There are 14 residues in the CDR3. Germline CDR1 reads SGHVT; CDR2 reads SQSDAQ.

The V call is TRBV7-2, the J call TRBJ2-7; D tentatively fits TRBD1 or TRBD2 (5 bases each). Trimming took off 5 bases at V and 3 bases at J, with 11 bases between the two ends. The CDR3 has 13 residues. Germline lookup yields CDR1 SGHTA and CDR2 FQGNSA. CDR3 protein: CASSRGVGYEQYF. CDR3 nucleotide sequence: TGTGCCAGCAGCAGGGGAGTCGGCTACGAGCAGTACTTC.

The chain is built from TRBV5-6 and TRBJ1-3; D is unresolved. With 0 bases removed from V and 0 bases from J, the gap between germline ends came to 13 bases. Germline values: CDR1 SGHDT, CDR2 YYEEEE. The CDR3 runs to 17 residues. This CDR3 is CASSLEAGLSSGNTIYF. The CDR3 DNA sequence: TGTGCCAGCAGCTTGGAGGCAGGACTTTCCTCTGGAAACACCATATATTTT.

V is TRBV2 and J is TRBJ2-1; 11 bases agree with TRBD2. CDR1 is SNHLY and CDR2 is FYNNEI in the germline V gene. Germline trimming cut 3 bases from V and 3 bases from J; bases unmatched to any gene: 4. The CDR3 covers 16 residues. The chain's CDR3 is CASSDPSGGLYNEQFF. The CDR3 region has the DNA TGTGCCAGCAGTGACCCTAGCGGGGGGCTCTACAATGAGCAGTTCTTC.

This chain links TRBV6-5 with TRBJ2-1; possibly TRBD2 for D (6 bases). The germline gives CDR1 MNHEY, CDR2 SVGAGI. Between the trimmed V and J ends, which lost 2 bases and 6 bases, there was a span of 11 bases. This CDR3 spans 14 amino acids. CDR3 nucleotide sequence: TGTGCCAGCAGTTACGGCGGGGTCCCCAATGAGCAGTTCTTC. Translated: CASSYGGVPNEQFF.

This clone appeared once. The chain recombines TRBV6-5 with TRBJ2-5, with 8 bases matching TRBD1. Germline V gene sequence: CDR1 MNHEY, CDR2 SVGAGI. This CDR3 region has 15 residues. V shed 8 bases and J 5 bases; nucleotides not matched to a gene: 13. DNA of the CDR3: TGTGCCAGCGCCAACCACAGGGGGTTCACGGAGACCCAGTACTTC. Translated: CASANHRGFTETQYF.